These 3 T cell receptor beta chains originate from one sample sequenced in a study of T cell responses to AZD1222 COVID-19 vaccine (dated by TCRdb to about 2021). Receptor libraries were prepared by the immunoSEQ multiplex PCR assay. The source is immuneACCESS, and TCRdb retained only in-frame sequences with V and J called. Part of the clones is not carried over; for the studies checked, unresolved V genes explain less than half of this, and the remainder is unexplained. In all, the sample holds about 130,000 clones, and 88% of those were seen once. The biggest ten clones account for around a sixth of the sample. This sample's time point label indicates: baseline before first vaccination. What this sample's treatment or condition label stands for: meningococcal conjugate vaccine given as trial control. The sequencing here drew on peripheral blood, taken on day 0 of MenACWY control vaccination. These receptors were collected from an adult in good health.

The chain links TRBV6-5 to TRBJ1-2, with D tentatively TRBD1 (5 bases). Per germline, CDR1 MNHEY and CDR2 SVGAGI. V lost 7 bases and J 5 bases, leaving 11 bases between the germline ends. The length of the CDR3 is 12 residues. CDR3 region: CASTPGGYGYTF. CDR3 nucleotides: TGTGCCAGCACCCCTGGGGGGTATGGCTACACCTTC.

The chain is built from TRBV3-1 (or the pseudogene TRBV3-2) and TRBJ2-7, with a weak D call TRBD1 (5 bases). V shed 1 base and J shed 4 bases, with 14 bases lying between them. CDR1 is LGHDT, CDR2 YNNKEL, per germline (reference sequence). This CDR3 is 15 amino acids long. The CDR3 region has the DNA TGTGCCAGCAGCCAAGGGCGTGACGGACATTACGAGCAGTACTTC. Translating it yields CASSQGRDGHYEQYF.

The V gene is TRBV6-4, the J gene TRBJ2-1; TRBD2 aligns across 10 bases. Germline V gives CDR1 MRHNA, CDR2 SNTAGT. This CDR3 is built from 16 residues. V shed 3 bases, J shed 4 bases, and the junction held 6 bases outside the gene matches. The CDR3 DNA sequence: TGTGCCAGCAGTGAACAGACTAGCGGGCTTTACAATGAGCAGTTCTTC. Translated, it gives CASSEQTSGLYNEQFF.